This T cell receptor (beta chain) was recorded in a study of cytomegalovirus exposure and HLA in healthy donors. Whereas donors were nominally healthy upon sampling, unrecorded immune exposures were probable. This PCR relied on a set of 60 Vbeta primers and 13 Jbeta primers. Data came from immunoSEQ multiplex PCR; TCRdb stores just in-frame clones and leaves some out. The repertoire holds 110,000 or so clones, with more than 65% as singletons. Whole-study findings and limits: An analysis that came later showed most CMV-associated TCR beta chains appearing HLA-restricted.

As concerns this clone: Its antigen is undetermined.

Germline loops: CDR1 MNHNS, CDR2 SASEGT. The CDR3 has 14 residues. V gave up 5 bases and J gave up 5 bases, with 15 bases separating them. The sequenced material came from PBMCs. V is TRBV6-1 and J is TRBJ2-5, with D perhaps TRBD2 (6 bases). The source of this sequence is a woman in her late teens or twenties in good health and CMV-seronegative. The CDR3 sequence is CASSWDSRGETQYF. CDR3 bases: TGTGCCAGCAGTTGGGACTCGAGAGGGGAGACCCAGTACTTC.